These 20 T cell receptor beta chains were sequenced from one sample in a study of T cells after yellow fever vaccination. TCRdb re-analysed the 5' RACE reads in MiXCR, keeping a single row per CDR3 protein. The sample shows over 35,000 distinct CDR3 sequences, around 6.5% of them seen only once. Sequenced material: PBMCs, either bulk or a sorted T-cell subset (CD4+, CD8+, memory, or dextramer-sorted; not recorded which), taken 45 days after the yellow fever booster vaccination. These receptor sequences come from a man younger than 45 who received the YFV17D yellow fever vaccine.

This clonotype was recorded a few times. This CDR3 is CASSPISGADTQYF. The CDR3 coding sequence is TGTGCCAGCTCACCTATCTCGGGAGCAGATACGCAGTATTTT. The V call is TRBV18, the J call TRBJ2-3; possible D gene TRBD2, 6 bases. The CDR3 covers 14 residues. The V gene lost 3 bases and the J gene lost 4 bases, with 11 bases spanning the gap. Germline-derived CDR1 and CDR2 are KGHSH and LQKENI.

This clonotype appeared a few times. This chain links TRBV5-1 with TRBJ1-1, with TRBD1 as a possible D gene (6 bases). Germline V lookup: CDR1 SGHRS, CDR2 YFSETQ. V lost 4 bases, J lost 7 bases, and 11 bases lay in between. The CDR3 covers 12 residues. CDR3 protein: CASSLQGFEAFF. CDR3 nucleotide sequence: TGCGCCAGCAGCCTACAGGGCTTTGAAGCTTTCTTT.

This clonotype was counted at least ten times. CDR3 residues: CASSQRQNYGYTF. The CDR3 region has the DNA TGTGCCAGCAGCCAACGACAGAATTATGGCTACACCTTC. The rearrangement links TRBV27 to TRBJ1-2, with D possibly being TRBD1 (5 bases). V was clipped by 6 bases and J by 5 bases, with 13 bases between them. This CDR3 contains 13 residues. The germline V gene has CDR1 MNHEY and CDR2 SMNVEV (reference sequence).

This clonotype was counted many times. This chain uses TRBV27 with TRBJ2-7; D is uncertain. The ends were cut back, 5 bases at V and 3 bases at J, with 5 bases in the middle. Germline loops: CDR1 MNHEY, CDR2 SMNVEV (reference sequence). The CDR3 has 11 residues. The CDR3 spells CASSNHYEQYF. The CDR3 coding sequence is TGTGCCAGCAGTAACCACTACGAGCAGTACTTC.

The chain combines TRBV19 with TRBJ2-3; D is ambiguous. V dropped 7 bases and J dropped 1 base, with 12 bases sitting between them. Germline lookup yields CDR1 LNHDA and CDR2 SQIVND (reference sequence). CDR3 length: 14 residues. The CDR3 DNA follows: TGTGCCAGTAACGCCGCGGTAGGCACAGATACGCAGTATTTT. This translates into CASNAAVGTDTQYF.

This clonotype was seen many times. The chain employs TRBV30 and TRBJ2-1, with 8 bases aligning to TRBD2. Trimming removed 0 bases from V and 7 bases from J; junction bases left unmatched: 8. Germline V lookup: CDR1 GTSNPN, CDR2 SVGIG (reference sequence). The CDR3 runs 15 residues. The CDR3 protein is CAWSVLSGRSNEQFF. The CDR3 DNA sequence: TGTGCCTGGAGTGTTCTAAGCGGGAGATCGAATGAGCAGTTCTTC.

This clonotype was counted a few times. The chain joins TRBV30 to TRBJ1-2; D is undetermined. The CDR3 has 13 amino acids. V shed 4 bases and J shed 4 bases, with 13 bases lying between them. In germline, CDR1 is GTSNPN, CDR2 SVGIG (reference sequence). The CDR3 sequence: CAWIRAGSYGYTF. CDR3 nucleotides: TGTGCCTGGATTCGGGCGGGGTCCTATGGCTACACCTTC.

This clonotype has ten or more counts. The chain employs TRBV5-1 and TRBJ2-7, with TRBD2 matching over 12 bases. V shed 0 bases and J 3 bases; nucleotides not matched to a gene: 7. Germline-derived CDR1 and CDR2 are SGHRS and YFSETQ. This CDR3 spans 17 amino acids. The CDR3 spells CASSLATSGRGYYEQYF. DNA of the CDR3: TGCGCCAGCAGCTTGGCGACTAGCGGGAGAGGATACTACGAGCAGTACTTC.

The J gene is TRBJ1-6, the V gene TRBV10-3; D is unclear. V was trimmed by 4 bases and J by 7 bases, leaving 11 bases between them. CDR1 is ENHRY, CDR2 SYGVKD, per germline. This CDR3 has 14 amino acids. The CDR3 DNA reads TGTGCCATCAGTGTGGACTTAACGAATTCACCCCTCCACTTT. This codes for CAISVDLTNSPLHF.

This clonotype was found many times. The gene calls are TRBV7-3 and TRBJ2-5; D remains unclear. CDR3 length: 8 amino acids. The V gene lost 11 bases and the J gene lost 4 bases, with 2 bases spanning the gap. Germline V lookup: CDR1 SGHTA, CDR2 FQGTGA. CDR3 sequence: CAGETQYF. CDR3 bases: TGTGCCGGAGAGACCCAGTACTTC.

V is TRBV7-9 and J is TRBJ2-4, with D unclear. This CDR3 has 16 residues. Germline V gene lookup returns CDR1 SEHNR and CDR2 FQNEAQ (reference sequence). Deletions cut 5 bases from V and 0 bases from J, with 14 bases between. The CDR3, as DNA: TGTGCCAGCAGCCGAAGTGCGTTGGTAGCCAAAAACATTCAGTACTTC. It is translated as CASSRSALVAKNIQYF.

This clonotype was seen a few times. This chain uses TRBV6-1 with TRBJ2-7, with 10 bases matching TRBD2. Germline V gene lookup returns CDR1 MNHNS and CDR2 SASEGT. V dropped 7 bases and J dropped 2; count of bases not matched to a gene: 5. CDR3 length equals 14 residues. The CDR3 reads CASMKAGGTYEQYF. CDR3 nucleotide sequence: TGTGCCAGCATGAAAGCGGGAGGGACCTACGAGCAGTACTTC.

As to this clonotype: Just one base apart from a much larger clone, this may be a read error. CDR3 DNA sequence: TGTGCCAGCAGTTCGTGTAGCGGCACCACGGTGCAGTTCTTC. Protein sequence: CASSSCSGTTVQFF. The chain links TRBV12-3 or TRBV12-4 to TRBJ2-1; tentative D call: TRBD2 (6 bases). Between the trimmed V and J ends, which lost 4 bases and 12 bases, there was a span of 19 bases. This CDR3 is 14 amino acids long.

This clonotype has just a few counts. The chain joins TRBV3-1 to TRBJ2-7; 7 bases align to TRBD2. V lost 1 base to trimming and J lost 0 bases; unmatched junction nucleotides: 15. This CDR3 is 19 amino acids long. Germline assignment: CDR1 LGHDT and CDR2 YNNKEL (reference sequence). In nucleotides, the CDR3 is TGTGCCAGCAGCCAAGGGGGGGGGACCTGGCTGAGAGGCTCCTACGAGCAGTACTTC. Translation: CASSQGGGTWLRGSYEQYF.

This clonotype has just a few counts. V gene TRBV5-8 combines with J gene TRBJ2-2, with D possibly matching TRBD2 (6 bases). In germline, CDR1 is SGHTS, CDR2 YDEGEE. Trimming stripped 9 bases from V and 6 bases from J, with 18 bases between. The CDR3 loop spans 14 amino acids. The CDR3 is CATARDFSPGELFF. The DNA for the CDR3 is TGTGCCACCGCCCGGGACTTCAGTCCCGGGGAGCTGTTTTTT.

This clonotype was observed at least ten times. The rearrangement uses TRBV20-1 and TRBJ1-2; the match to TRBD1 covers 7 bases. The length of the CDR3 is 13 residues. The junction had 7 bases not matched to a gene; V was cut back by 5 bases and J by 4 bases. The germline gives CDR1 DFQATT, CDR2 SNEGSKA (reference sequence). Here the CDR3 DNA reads TGCAGTGCTGGGACAGTCGCTGGCTATGGCTACACCTTC. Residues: CSAGTVAGYGYTF.

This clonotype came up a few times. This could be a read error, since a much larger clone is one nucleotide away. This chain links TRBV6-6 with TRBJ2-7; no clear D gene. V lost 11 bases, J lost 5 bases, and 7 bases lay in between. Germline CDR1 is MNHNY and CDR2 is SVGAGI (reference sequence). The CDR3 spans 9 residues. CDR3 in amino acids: CAPCDEQYF. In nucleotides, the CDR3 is TGTGCCCCCTGTGACGAGCAGTACTTC.

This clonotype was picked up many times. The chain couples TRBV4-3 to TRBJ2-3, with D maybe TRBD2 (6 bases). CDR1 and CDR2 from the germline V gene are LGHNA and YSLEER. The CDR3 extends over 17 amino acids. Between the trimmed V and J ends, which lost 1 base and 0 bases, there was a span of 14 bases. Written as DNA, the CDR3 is TGCGCCAGCAGCCAAGCACCTCTAGCGTCTAGCACAGATACGCAGTATTTT. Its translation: CASSQAPLASSTDTQYF.

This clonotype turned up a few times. The CDR3 sequence is CASNKGTANEKLFF. The CDR3 bases are TGCGCCAGCAACAAGGGGACCGCTAATGAAAAACTGTTTTTT. The rearrangement joins TRBV5-1 to TRBJ1-4; possibly TRBD1 for D (5 bases). V was cut by 6 bases and J by 3 bases, with 12 bases left in between. Per germline, CDR1 SGHRS and CDR2 YFSETQ. This CDR3 contains 14 residues.

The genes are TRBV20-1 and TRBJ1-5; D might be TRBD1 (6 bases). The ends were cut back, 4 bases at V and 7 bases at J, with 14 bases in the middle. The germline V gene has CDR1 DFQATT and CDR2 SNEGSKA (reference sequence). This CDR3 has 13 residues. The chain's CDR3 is CSATPGGGQPQHF. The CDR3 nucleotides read TGCAGTGCTACTCCCGGGGGCGGGCAGCCCCAGCATTTT.